This is a list of T cell receptor beta chains from one sample in a study of identical twins. TCRdb re-called the 5' RACE reads through MiXCR, storing one row per CDR3 protein. The sample has 700,000 or so distinct CDR3 sequences, 8.5% to 9% seen once. The data also belong to a second study, concerning yellow fever vaccine responses in identical twins.

The specimen sequenced was PBMCs. All receptors derive from a woman between 18 and 29 years old in good health. Both conserved end residues are part of each CDR3. D genes are given only for firm matches. Expanded clones are given a class, and other clones once, few, many or no size at all.

d_call | v_call | clone_size | cdr3_aa
- | TRBV7-9 | few | CASSLVGF
- | TRBV7-3 | - | CASSSDGEVNSPLHF
- | TRBV29-1 | - | CSVVGPEGTEAFF
TRBD2 | TRBV25-1 | - | CASSDPGTSGQETQYF
- | TRBV2 | - | CASVAGFEQYF
TRBD2 | TRBV6-4 | once | CASSSFSGSTDTQYF
- | TRBV3-1 | many | CASSRYTDEQFF
- | TRBV2 | few | CASSVNSETIASYGYTF
TRBD2 | TRBV27 | - | CASSRRGLAGGQNTGELFF
- | TRBV6-1 | - | CASSRAKEGNSPLHF
TRBD2 | TRBV20-1 | few | CSARDSRLAGSYNEQFF
- | TRBV20-1 | - | CSAPSTGNKGNQPQHF
- | TRBV4-2 | few | CASSQESLVLAYEQYF
- | TRBV7-9 | many | CASSLDKNTEAFF
- | TRBV27 | - | CASNGRNEQFF
- | TRBV3-1 | many | CASSQSRNDLFF
TRBD1 | TRBV5-6 | - | CASSFWDRGYEQYF
TRBD1 | TRBV2 | - | CASSASTGGQETQYF
- | TRBV7-2 | few | CASSSMRESYEQYF
- | TRBV11-2 | - | CASSQFRDTGTQYF
- | TRBV12-3/TRBV12-4 | many | CASSFGPFLEAFF
- | TRBV12-3/TRBV12-4 | - | CASSSSGDRDTQYF
- | TRBV29-1 | - | CSVDKGGDGQFF
- | TRBV18 | - | CASSPVDGYNSPLHF
TRBD2 | TRBV27 | - | CASSSRTSGGALADTQYF
TRBD1 | TRBV7-9 | many | CASSGRTGDTGELFF
- | TRBV27 | few | CASSFVETYNEQFF
- | TRBV12-3/TRBV12-4 | few | CASSRIITSTDTQYF